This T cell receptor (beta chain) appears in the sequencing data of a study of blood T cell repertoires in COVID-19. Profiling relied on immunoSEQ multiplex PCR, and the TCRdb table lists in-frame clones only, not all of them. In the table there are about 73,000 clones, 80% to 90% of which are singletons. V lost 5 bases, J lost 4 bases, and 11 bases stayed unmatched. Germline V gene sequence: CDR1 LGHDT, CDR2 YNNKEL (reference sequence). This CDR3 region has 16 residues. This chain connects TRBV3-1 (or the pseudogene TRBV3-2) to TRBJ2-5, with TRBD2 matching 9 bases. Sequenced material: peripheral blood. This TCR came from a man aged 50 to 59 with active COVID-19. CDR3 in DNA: TGTGCCAGCAGCGAAGCGGGGGGCCCCACTGGAGAGACCCAGTACTTC. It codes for CASSEAGGPTGETQYF.